These T cell receptor beta chains were read from a single sample in a study of T cell responses to AZD1222 COVID-19 vaccine. Only in-frame clones appear in the TCRdb table, and some are missing; sequencing was by immunoSEQ multiplex PCR. This repertoire shows some 140,000 clones, around nine tenths found once; its top ten account for approximately 17%. Sequenced here: peripheral blood, sampled on day 0 of AZD1222 vaccination. These receptors originate from an adult in good health. CDR3s include the opening cysteine and the closing phenylalanine or tryptophan. A D gene is named only where the DNA matches it firmly. Clone size is shown for a subset of rows, as once, few, many or a class of expanded clone.

j_call d_call clone_size v_call cdr3_nt cdr3_aa
TRBJ1-1 TRBD1 NA TRBV7-3 TGTGCCAGCAGCTTAAAGGACAGGGTGGCTGAAGCTTTCTTT CASSLKDRVAEAFF
TRBJ1-5 NA NA TRBV7-2 TGTGCCAGCAGCTTAGGTCAACAGGGCAGGCAGGGTCAGCCCCAGCATTTT CASSLGQQGRQGQPQHF
TRBJ1-4 TRBD1 NA TRBV25-1 TGTGCCAGCAGTGAATACAGGGGGGATGAAAAACTGTTTTTT CASSEYRGDEKLFF
TRBJ1-2 NA NA TRBV6-4 TGTGCCAGCAGTGACCCAGGGACCGGCTACACCTTC CASSDPGTGYTF
TRBJ1-4 NA NA TRBV2 TGTGCCAGCAGTGGGGGGGGACGTGGTGAAAAACTGTTTTTT CASSGGGRGEKLFF
TRBJ1-5 NA NA TRBV7-2 TGTGCCAGCAGCTTCTGGGGGCCGGGTAGCAATCAGCCCCAGCATTTT CASSFWGPGSNQPQHF
TRBJ2-1 NA few TRBV19 TGTGCCAGTAGTATCGGGACTCCCAACAATGAGCAGTTCTTC CASSIGTPNNEQFF
TRBJ2-7 TRBD2 NA TRBV5-6 TGTGCCAGCAGCTTACGGGGGGTACGCTACGAGCAGTACTTC CASSLRGVRYEQYF
TRBJ1-5 NA NA TRBV30 TGTGCCTGGAGTATCTCTTCGCCGAGCCAGCCCCAGCATTTT CAWSISSPSQPQHF
TRBJ1-2 NA NA TRBV29-1 TGCAGCGTTTCAGAGGGACCTAACTATGGCTACACCTTC CSVSEGPNYGYTF
TRBJ2-7 NA NA TRBV28 TGTGCCAGCAGACCGGGTTTCGCCTACGAGCAGTACTTC CASRPGFAYEQYF
TRBJ1-1 NA NA TRBV3-1/TRBV3-2 TGTGCCAGCACAGTACTAGGGAACACTGAAGCTTTCTTT CASTVLGNTEAFF
TRBJ2-1 TRBD2 NA TRBV4-3 TGCGCCAGCAGCCTTAGCCTAGCGGGGGGGCCTCATGAGCAGTTCTTC CASSLSLAGGPHEQFF
TRBJ2-3 NA NA TRBV11-2 TGTGCCAGCAGCTTAGACAGGGGCACAGATACGCAGTATTTT CASSLDRGTDTQYF
TRBJ1-2 NA once TRBV19 TGTGCCAGTAGCGAAGCGTCTGGGGACGGCTACACCTTC CASSEASGDGYTF